The 18 T cell receptor beta chains below were found in one sample sequenced in a study of cytomegalovirus exposure and HLA in healthy donors. The data were produced by immunoSEQ multiplex PCR, yet TCRdb's version contains in-frame clones alone and is incomplete. The sample has about 190,000 clones; 86% are singletons. Sequences were obtained from PBMCs. These receptors came from a woman younger than 30 in good health and CMV-seronegative.

This clone was counted only a few times. The V and J genes are TRBV2 and TRBJ1-3, with D possibly being TRBD1 (6 bases). Germline CDR1 and CDR2: SNHLY and FYNNEI. CDR3 length: 17 amino acids. Trimming shortened V by 1 base and J by 3 bases, and 16 bases separated the two germline ends. The CDR3 loop is CASSEGLGHRDGNTIYF. The CDR3 DNA reads TGTGCCAGCAGTGAAGGTCTGGGTCACAGGGATGGAAACACCATATATTTT.

The gene calls are TRBV6-5 and TRBJ2-7; D is possibly TRBD1 (5 bases). The CDR3 consists of 14 residues. Germline CDR1 MNHEY, CDR2 SVGAGI. V was pared by 2 bases and J by 1 base, with 9 bases between. The CDR3 protein is CASSYRGPSYEQYF. In DNA form, the CDR3 reads TGTGCCAGCAGTTACAGGGGCCCATCCTACGAGCAGTACTTC.

The chain is built from TRBV4-1 and TRBJ1-5; 10 nucleotides agree with TRBD1. Trimming took 4 bases from V and 2 from J; bases not matched to a gene: 14. The CDR3 is 19 residues long. Germline V gene data show CDR1 as MGHRA and CDR2 as YSYEKL. The DNA for the CDR3 is TGCGCCAGCAGCCGACGGGACAGGGGTGACTTACTTGGCAATCAGCCCCAGCATTTT. Encoded protein: CASSRRDRGDLLGNQPQHF.

V usage is TRBV7-6 and J usage is TRBJ1-5; no reliable D call. V shed 2 bases and J shed 8 bases, with 7 bases lying between them. This CDR3 is 12 amino acids long. Germline values: CDR1 SGHVS, CDR2 FNYEAQ. The CDR3 sequence is CASSLSGKPQHF. CDR3 DNA sequence: TGTGCCAGCAGCTTAAGCGGGAAGCCCCAGCATTTT.

This chain joins TRBV7-6 and TRBJ2-1; 8 bases are a match to TRBD2. From germline, CDR1 is SGHVS and CDR2 FNYEAQ. The length of the CDR3 is 17 residues. With V trimmed by 1 base and J by 1 base, 6 bases remained unmatched. CDR3 sequence reads: CASSLVSGGGSYNEQFF. The CDR3 nucleotides are TGTGCCAGCAGCTTAGTTTCGGGAGGGGGATCCTACAATGAGCAGTTCTTC.

The V call is TRBV5-8, the J call TRBJ1-4, with D possibly TRBD1 on 6 matching bases. CDR3 size: 14 residues. CDR1 is SGHTS, CDR2 YDEGEE, per germline. Trimming removed 0 bases from V and 7 bases from J, with 10 bases in between. The CDR3 reads CASSLGRGGEKLFF. CDR3 nucleotides: TGTGCCAGCAGCTTGGGCAGGGGTGGTGAAAAACTGTTTTTT.

The CDR3 DNA follows: TGTGCCAGCAGTGACTCCCCAGGGGGCCGAGAGACCCAGTACTTC. Its translation is CASSDSPGGRETQYF. This chain links TRBV6-4 with TRBJ2-5, with 8 nucleotides matching TRBD1. With V trimmed by 0 bases and J by 4 bases, 4 bases remained unmatched. The CDR3 has 15 residues. CDR1 is MRHNA, CDR2 SNTAGT, per germline.

The genes are TRBV4-1 and TRBJ1-1, with TRBD1 identical over 7 bases. Looked up from germline, CDR1 is MGHRA and CDR2 is YSYEKL. The CDR3 contains 15 residues. The J segment lost 8 bases and the V segment lost 2 bases, leaving 11 bases of the junction unmatched. CDR3 residues: CASSQSLGQVLEAFF. CDR3 nucleotides: TGCGCCAGCAGCCAATCCCTCGGACAGGTCCTCGAAGCTTTCTTT.

The chain recombines TRBV2 with TRBJ1-5, with D perhaps TRBD1 (5 bases). V was clipped by 6 bases and J by 0 bases, with 12 bases between them. Germline loops: CDR1 SNHLY, CDR2 FYNNEI. The CDR3 runs to 15 residues. The DNA for the CDR3 is TGTGCCAGCAGGTTGGGGCCTTATAGCAATCAGCCCCAGCATTTT. This translates into CASRLGPYSNQPQHF.

The J gene is TRBJ2-1, the V gene TRBV2, with 13 bases aligning to TRBD2. Germline values: CDR1 SNHLY, CDR2 FYNNEI. The CDR3 totals 15 residues. J gave up 6 bases and V 7 bases, and 6 bases lay outside the gene matches. This CDR3 is CASTLLAGGTNEQFF. DNA for the CDR3: TGTGCCAGCACCCTACTAGCGGGGGGGACCAATGAGCAGTTCTTC.

The chain recombines TRBV29-1 with TRBJ1-2; 7 nucleotides match TRBD1. The CDR3 has 12 amino acids. The germline gives CDR1 SQVTM, CDR2 ANQGSEA. Trimming took 5 bases from V and 7 from J; bases not matched to a gene: 7. The CDR3 region has the DNA TGCAGCGTTATCACAGGGGCTGTTGGCTACACCTTC. Its translation: CSVITGAVGYTF.

As DNA, the CDR3 is TGCGCCAGCAGCGGGGGAGGGGCCGAAGAAAAACTGTTTTTT. Protein sequence: CASSGGGAEEKLFF. V is TRBV5-1 and J is TRBJ1-4, with a possible D match to TRBD1 (5 bases). The CDR3 extends over 14 amino acids. Germline values: CDR1 SGHRS, CDR2 YFSETQ. V lost 4 bases and J 8 bases, leaving 15 bases between the germline ends.

The chain joins TRBV27 to TRBJ2-7, with TRBD1 matching over 9 bases. The CDR3 contains 17 residues. Germline trimming cut 2 bases from V and 6 bases from J; bases unmatched to any gene: 14. Germline-derived CDR1 and CDR2 are MNHEY and SMNVEV (reference sequence). The CDR3 reads CASSLVPRVTGGREQYF. CDR3 nucleotide sequence: TGTGCCAGCAGTTTAGTTCCCCGTGTGACAGGGGGTCGCGAGCAGTACTTC.

The chain combines TRBV7-9 with TRBJ2-7, with 7 positions matching TRBD1. Per the germline V gene, CDR1 is SEHNR and CDR2 is FQNEAQ (reference sequence). The J segment lost 5 bases and the V segment lost 5 bases, leaving 9 bases of the junction unmatched. The CDR3 contains 14 residues. The CDR3 nucleotides are TGTGCCAGCAGCCACGTTGACAGGGTGGACGAGCAGTACTTC. Translating it yields CASSHVDRVDEQYF.

The rearrangement links TRBV5-1 to TRBJ1-4; 9 bases agree with TRBD1. Per the germline V gene, CDR1 is SGHRS and CDR2 is YFSETQ. The CDR3 is made up of 16 amino acids. The V segment lost 3 bases and the J segment 7 bases; nucleotides outside the gene matches: 10. CDR3 in DNA: TGCGCCAGCAGCTCGGGACAGGGAAATGTCGGTGAAAAACTGTTTTTT. It is translated as CASSSGQGNVGEKLFF.

In this sample, this clone turned up once. The chain's CDR3 is CASSLRDSGTEAFF. In nucleotides, the CDR3 is TGTGCCAGTAGTCTTCGGGACTCGGGCACTGAAGCTTTCTTT. The V call is TRBV19, the J call TRBJ1-1; possible D gene TRBD1, 5 bases. CDR3 length equals 14 residues. The ends were cut back, 5 bases at V and 4 bases at J, with 14 bases in the middle. Germline V lookup: CDR1 LNHDA, CDR2 SQIVND (reference sequence).

The genes are TRBV5-4 and TRBJ2-1; perhaps TRBD2 as D (5 bases). V dropped 0 bases and J dropped 7 bases, with 14 bases sitting between them. The germline gives CDR1 SGHNT, CDR2 YYREEE (reference sequence). This CDR3 is built from 15 residues. The CDR3 DNA sequence: TGTGCCAGCAGCTTGGCCGCCGGGGAAGCTAATGAGCAGTTCTTC. Translation gives CASSLAAGEANEQFF.

This clone was observed a handful of times. The chain is built from TRBV2 and TRBJ1-1; no reliable D call. Per germline, CDR1 SNHLY and CDR2 FYNNEI. V was cut by 5 bases and J by 0 bases, with 7 bases left in between. CDR3 size: 13 residues. For the CDR3, the DNA is TGTGCCAGCAGTAGAGGATTGAACACTGAAGCTTTCTTT. It codes for CASSRGLNTEAFF.